The count of the clone carrying this T cell receptor (beta chain) is one. Its antigen is not identified. The data were obtained in a study of vaccination effects on CD4 cells after COVID-19. Study-wide context: Post-vaccine specimens were collected at a median of 72 days following the second dose.

Findings and caveats of the study: Clones from infection and from vaccination both contracted markedly late after vaccination.

Using immunoSEQ multiplex PCR, the repertoire was profiled, and TCRdb retains in-frame clones only, with some absent. The table has about 33,000 clones, around 82% seen once. Antigen-specific CD4+ T cell clonotypes were called by their expansion after viral peptide-pool culture in ViraFEST. Scientists isolated CD4+ T cells after a roughly ten-day culture period ended. Of the BNT162b2 and mRNA-1273 vaccines, participants received two doses of one or the other. The culture medium for about 2 million PBMC per well included 10 IU/ml IL-2 and about 9.9 ug/ml peptides. Half the medium was replaced with IL-2 medium on days 3 and 7. Germline lookup yields CDR1 SNHLY and CDR2 FYNNEI. V gave up 0 bases and J gave up 4 bases, with 24 bases separating them. This CDR3 has 19 residues.

This sample comprised CD4+ T cells from PBMCs cultured with HCoV-NL63 spike peptides, obtained after COVID-19 vaccination. The chain combines TRBV2 with TRBJ1-2, with D unresolved. The sequence derives from a human donor who received a COVID-19 vaccine. Some clones in this sample may be carry-over from other donors' samples. For the CDR3, the DNA is TGTGCCAGCAGTGAAGCGGTGAACAGTAAGACACTGGAATTCTATGGCTACACCTTC. Translation: CASSEAVNSKTLEFYGYTF.